The T cell receptor beta chain under discussion was sequenced for a study of cytotoxic CD8 clonotypes in ibrutinib-treated CLL. Generated by immunoSEQ multiplex PCR, the TCRdb table keeps only in-frame clones and is missing some. The repertoire holds 30,000 to 40,000 clones, about 70% seen once, with 25% to 30% in the top ten. The V gene's germline CDR1 is SGHTA and CDR2 FQGNSA. V was pared by 3 bases and J by 1 base, with 10 bases between. The CDR3 runs 15 residues. The chain recombines TRBV7-2 with TRBJ1-5; the D is unclear. This receptor was taken from a human donor with chronic lymphocytic leukemia. The sequencing here drew on PBMCs, taken before ibrutinib treatment. The CDR3 sequence is CASSFSSGSNQPQHF. In DNA form, the CDR3 reads TGTGCCAGCAGCTTTTCCTCGGGGAGCAATCAGCCCCAGCATTTT.